The 24 T cell receptor beta chains below all came from one sample that was sequenced in a study of Ad26.COV2.S vaccination and SARS-CoV-2 variants. The treatment here: 15 to 20 received Ad26.COV2.S at low or high dose, single or two shots; 5 received placebo; per-sample allocation not given. Samples came from day 63 after the first vaccine or placebo injection. Sequencing was performed with immunoSEQ multiplex PCR; in TCRdb, only in-frame clones are kept and a portion is missing. The data hold about 470,000 clones, with around 90% observed a single time. The material sequenced was peripheral blood, taken in a trial of Ad26.COV2.S vaccine versus placebo. These receptors were collected from a person between 18 and 59 years old who received the Ad26.COV2.S COVID-19 vaccine or a placebo.

The rearrangement uses TRBV19 and TRBJ2-5; D is unresolved. The V gene lost 4 bases and the J gene lost 4 bases, with 10 bases spanning the gap. The V gene's germline CDR1 is LNHDA and CDR2 SQIVND (reference sequence). This CDR3 is 13 amino acids long. The CDR3 sequence: CASSKLRAETQYF. CDR3 sequence (DNA): TGTGCCAGTAGTAAGCTAAGGGCAGAGACCCAGTACTTC.

Written as DNA, the CDR3 is TGCAGCGTTCGGGGTACCGACAGGGGGAACACTGAAGCTTTCTTT. As protein: CSVRGTDRGNTEAFF. The rearrangement links TRBV29-1 to TRBJ1-1; 8 nucleotides match TRBD1. CDR1 SQVTM and CDR2 ANQGSEA come from the germline V gene. V was clipped by 5 bases and J by 1 base; unmatched bases: 9. The CDR3 has 15 residues.

The V and J genes are TRBV28 and TRBJ2-1, with D maybe TRBD2 (6 bases). Germline V lookup: CDR1 MDHEN, CDR2 SYDVKM. The CDR3 is made up of 15 amino acids. The V end was cut by 1 base, the J end by 3 bases, with 10 bases between. CDR3 sequence: CASSLSGRLYNEQFF. DNA for the CDR3: TGTGCCAGCAGTTTATCGGGGAGGCTCTACAATGAGCAGTTCTTC.

The chain recombines TRBV27 with TRBJ2-1; TRBD2 agrees at 10 bases. CDR3 length: 14 residues. V trimming: 5 bases; J trimming: 8 bases; junction bases outside the gene matches: 6. The V gene's germline CDR1 is MNHEY and CDR2 SMNVEV (reference sequence). CDR3 bases: TGTGCCAGCAGTAAACTAGCGGGAACCTATGAGCAGTTCTTC. Translated, it gives CASSKLAGTYEQFF.

J is TRBJ2-7 and V is TRBV3-1 (or the pseudogene TRBV3-2); tentative D call: TRBD2 (6 bases). Germline CDR1 reads LGHDT; CDR2 reads YNNKEL (reference sequence). The CDR3 consists of 14 residues. Trimming pared 3 bases from V and 3 bases from J, leaving 12 bases between. CDR3: CASSHDGTGYEQYF. For the CDR3, the DNA is TGTGCCAGCAGCCACGACGGGACTGGCTACGAGCAGTACTTC.

The chain joins TRBV6-2 or TRBV6-3 to TRBJ2-7, with D possibly matching TRBD1 (5 bases). Trimming cost V 6 bases and J 3 bases, with 15 bases left between them. The germline V gene has CDR1 MNHEY and CDR2 SVGEGT. This CDR3 has 14 residues. CDR3 loop: CASSQPQGIYEQYF. CDR3 coding DNA: TGTGCCAGCAGCCAACCGCAGGGAATCTACGAGCAGTACTTC.

This clone was seen a single time. The genes are TRBV6-4 and TRBJ2-1, with 9 bases that match TRBD1. With V trimmed by 3 bases and J by 8 bases, 17 bases remained unmatched. The CDR3 is 18 amino acids. Germline V gene sequence: CDR1 MRHNA, CDR2 SNTAGT. The CDR3 DNA reads as TGTGCCAGCAGTGAAAGAGTAGGGACCGGGACAGGGAGTCATGAGCAGTTCTTC. This sequence encodes CASSERVGTGTGSHEQFF.

The J gene is TRBJ2-2, the V gene TRBV3-1 (or the pseudogene TRBV3-2), with 13 bases fitting TRBD2. The V and J ends lost 1 base and 6 bases, in that order; junction bases with no gene match: 20. The V gene's germline CDR1 is LGHDT and CDR2 YNNKEL (reference sequence). This CDR3 has 22 residues. The DNA for the CDR3 is TGTGCCAGCAGCCAAGGAGAGGAGAATAGACTAGCGGGAGGTTCGGAACCCGGGGAGCTGTTTTTT. Encoded protein: CASSQGEENRLAGGSEPGELFF.

The genes are TRBV30 and TRBJ2-5, with TRBD1 as a possible D gene (6 bases). The V gene's germline CDR1 is GTSNPN and CDR2 SVGIG (reference sequence). The CDR3 consists of 11 residues. The V end was cut by 8 bases, the J end by 2 bases, with 9 bases between. The CDR3 sequence: CAAGQQETQYF. The CDR3 bases are TGTGCCGCTGGACAGCAAGAGACCCAGTACTTC.

This clone was seen a few times. The genes are TRBV25-1 and TRBJ2-6; TRBD2 matches 7 bases. J was trimmed by 0 bases and V by 8 bases; bases with no gene match: 4. Germline-derived CDR1 and CDR2 are MGHDK and SYGVNS. The CDR3 has 15 amino acids. In nucleotides, the CDR3 is TGTGCCAGCTTTGGGGGGGTCTCTGGGGCCAACGTCCTGACTTTC. This sequence encodes CASFGGVSGANVLTF.

The V gene is TRBV3-1 (or the pseudogene TRBV3-2), the J gene TRBJ2-7, with D possibly TRBD2 on 6 matching bases. Trimming removed 3 bases at V and 5 bases at J, with 14 bases between. Germline V gene data show CDR1 as LGHDT and CDR2 as YNNKEL (reference sequence). The CDR3 is 14 amino acids. The CDR3 sequence: CASSHDGRRDEQYF. The CDR3 region has the DNA TGTGCCAGCAGCCATGACGGGAGAAGGGACGAGCAGTACTTC.

The chain recombines TRBV7-2 with TRBJ2-4; D uncertain. This CDR3 comprises 14 residues. Trimming took off 0 bases at V and 7 bases at J, with 10 bases between the two ends. CDR1 and CDR2 (germline): SGHTA, FQGNSA. The CDR3 is CASSLAGELNIQYF. For the CDR3, the DNA is TGTGCCAGCAGCTTAGCGGGCGAGCTGAACATTCAGTACTTC.

The V call is TRBV2, the J call TRBJ1-5; 8 bases match TRBD1. The CDR3 runs 19 residues. Germline V lookup: CDR1 SNHLY, CDR2 FYNNEI. The V and J ends lost 6 bases and 3 bases, in that order; junction bases with no gene match: 19. CDR3 DNA: TGTGCCAGCAGGGGACGAAAAAGAAACGGGACAGGCCTCAATCAGCCCCAGCATTTT. This translates into CASRGRKRNGTGLNQPQHF.

This chain uses TRBV5-1 with TRBJ2-5; weak D call: TRBD2 (6 bases). Trimming took 1 base from V and 5 from J, leaving 15 bases between them. CDR1 and CDR2 from the germline V gene are SGHRS and YFSETQ. This CDR3 spans 15 amino acids. The CDR3 nucleotides are TGCGCCAGCAGCTTGTCCGGCGGAGGGGAGGAGACCCAGTACTTC. Encoded protein: CASSLSGGGEETQYF. The entire variable domain, with the rest obtained from reference TRBV5-1 and TRBJ2-5, is as follows: KAGVTQTPRYLIKTRGQQVTLSCSPISGHRSVSWYQQTPGQGLQFLFEYFSETQRNKGNFPGRFSGRQFSNSRSEMNVSTLELGDSALYLCASSLSGGGEETQYFGPGTRLLVL.

The J gene is TRBJ2-2, the V gene TRBV5-1; no reliable D call. Trimming removed 4 bases at V and 0 bases at J, with 13 bases between. Germline assignment: CDR1 SGHRS and CDR2 YFSETQ. The CDR3 is 16 residues long. DNA of the CDR3: TGCGCCAGCAGCCCCGTTGGAACGGCGAACACCGGGGAGCTGTTTTTT. Encoded protein: CASSPVGTANTGELFF.

The V and J genes are TRBV6-6 and TRBJ2-3; D not resolved. CDR3 length: 14 amino acids. V was clipped by 0 bases and J by 7 bases, with 11 bases between them. Germline V CDR1 and CDR2: MNHNY, SVGAGI (reference sequence). CDR3 DNA sequence: TGTGCCAGCAGTTACTCGGCGGCCTCAAATACGCAGTATTTT. Protein sequence: CASSYSAASNTQYF.

This chain joins TRBV3-1 (or the pseudogene TRBV3-2) and TRBJ2-7, with D possibly TRBD2 on 5 matching bases. The CDR3 totals 12 residues. The V and J ends lost 8 bases and 0 bases respectively, with 8 bases between them. CDR1 is LGHDT and CDR2 is YNNKEL in the germline V gene (reference sequence). CDR3 in DNA: TGTGCCAGCTTGGGAGCCTCCTACGAGCAGTACTTC. The encoded protein is CASLGASYEQYF.

The J gene is TRBJ2-5, the V gene TRBV4-1; D is unresolved. In germline, CDR1 is MGHRA, CDR2 YSYEKL. The CDR3 is made up of 16 amino acids. With 1 base removed from V and 2 bases from J, the gap between germline ends came to 14 bases. CDR3 protein: CASSQGIGRIQETQYF. CDR3 nucleotides: TGCGCCAGCAGCCAAGGAATCGGACGGATACAAGAGACCCAGTACTTC.

The count of this clone is one. This chain links TRBV11-2 with TRBJ1-2; weak D call: TRBD1 (5 bases). The CDR3 is 16 residues long. CDR1 is SGHAT, CDR2 FQNNGV, per germline. V was clipped by 1 base and J by 4 bases, with 16 bases between them. The CDR3 DNA follows: TGTGCCAGCAGCTTAGGGGAGCCAGGGCAGGCCTATGGCTACACCTTC. As protein: CASSLGEPGQAYGYTF.

The J gene is TRBJ1-1, the V gene TRBV5-4, with D unclear. V shed 1 base and J shed 7 bases, with 20 bases lying between them. CDR1 is SGHNT and CDR2 is YYREEE in the germline V gene (reference sequence). This CDR3 contains 16 residues. CDR3 loop: CASSLKGVTLSGEAFF. As DNA, the CDR3 is TGTGCCAGCAGCTTGAAGGGTGTTACACTCAGTGGTGAAGCTTTCTTT.

V usage is TRBV7-8 and J usage is TRBJ2-1, with 13 bases matching TRBD2. CDR1 and CDR2 from the germline V gene are SGHVS and FQNEAQ. After removal of 4 bases from V and 6 bases from J, the junction contained 3 bases not matched to a gene. CDR3 length equals 15 residues. The CDR3 nucleotides read TGTGCCAGCAGCTCCGGGACTAGCGGGATCAATGAGCAGTTCTTC. Its protein product is CASSSGTSGINEQFF.

The chain carries TRBV6-5 and TRBJ2-1, with 7 nucleotides matching TRBD1. Germline loops: CDR1 MNHEY, CDR2 SVGAGI. The CDR3 consists of 14 residues. V shed 4 bases and J 7 bases; nucleotides not matched to a gene: 7. In DNA, the CDR3 is TGTGCCAGCAGTTCGGGACAGAATTTAAATGAGCAGTTCTTC. Translation gives CASSSGQNLNEQFF.

V gene TRBV4-3 combines with J gene TRBJ2-1, with D possibly matching TRBD2 (6 bases). CDR1 is LGHNA and CDR2 is YSLEER in the germline V gene. V dropped 4 bases and J dropped 0 bases, with 10 bases sitting between them. The CDR3 is 15 residues long. The CDR3 nucleotides read TGCGCCAGCAGCCCTAGCGAACCCTCCTACAATGAGCAGTTCTTC. Translating gives CASSPSEPSYNEQFF.

The genes are TRBV15 and TRBJ2-7, with TRBD2 matching over 7 bases. The CDR3 has 14 amino acids. Trimming cost V 1 base and J 5 bases; bases outside gene matches: 5. The germline V gene has CDR1 LNHNV and CDR2 YYDKDF (reference sequence). CDR3 nucleotides: TGTGCCACCAGCAGAGCCGGACTAGATAACGAGCAGTACTTC. Translation: CATSRAGLDNEQYF.